Each of the 15 T cell receptor beta chains below was sequenced from the same sample in a study of cytomegalovirus exposure and HLA in healthy donors. PCR primers comprised 60 Vbeta and 13 Jbeta primers. TCRdb's copy holds only in-frame clones and misses some; the assay was immunoSEQ multiplex PCR. The sample data list about 51,000 clones. Sequences were obtained from PBMCs. The receptors were gathered from a female donor in good health and CMV-seronegative.

The V gene is TRBV6-4, the J gene TRBJ1-2, with 8 bases matching TRBD1. This CDR3 spans 13 amino acids. Germline-derived CDR1 and CDR2 are MRHNA and SNTAGT. With 6 bases clipped from V and 4 bases from J, the junction kept 4 bases outside the gene matches. CDR3 sequence reads: CASRATGAYGYTF. The CDR3 DNA reads TGTGCCAGCAGGGCGACAGGGGCCTATGGCTACACCTTC.

The CDR3 spells CASSTGTTPYEQYF. In nucleotides, the CDR3 is TGTGCCAGCAGCACCGGGACAACCCCCTACGAGCAGTACTTC. This chain joins TRBV9 and TRBJ2-7, with D perhaps matching TRBD1 (6 bases). Germline CDR1 and CDR2: SGDLS and YYNGEE. The CDR3 loop spans 14 amino acids. Trimming cost V 4 bases and J 2 bases, with 13 bases left between them.

The gene calls are TRBV9 and TRBJ1-6; unclear D gene. V was pared by 4 bases and J by 7 bases, with 18 bases between. Per the germline V gene, CDR1 is SGDLS and CDR2 is YYNGEE. CDR3 length: 16 residues. CDR3 amino acids: CASSPSSAAVNSPLHF. For the CDR3, the DNA is TGTGCCAGCAGCCCCAGCTCTGCCGCGGTGAATTCACCCCTCCACTTT.

CDR3 bases: TGTGCCAGCAGACACAGCGGGGGCTACAATGAGCAGTTCTTC. Translated, it gives CASRHSGGYNEQFF. This rearrangement joins TRBV6-5 to TRBJ2-1, with 8 bases fitting TRBD2. This CDR3 contains 14 residues. V trimming: 6 bases; J trimming: 3 bases; junction bases outside the gene matches: 4. In germline, CDR1 is MNHEY, CDR2 SVGAGI.

This rearrangement joins TRBV4-2 to TRBJ1-1, with D tentatively TRBD1 (5 bases). This CDR3 is built from 14 residues. The germline CDR1 and CDR2 sequences are LGHNA and YNFKEQ. The germline V and J ends were trimmed by 0 bases and 11 bases, with 16 bases remaining between them. The CDR3 region is CASSQDFAQGRAFF. The DNA of the CDR3 is TGTGCCAGCAGCCAAGATTTCGCGCAGGGTCGGGCTTTCTTT.

This sequence joins TRBV5-1 and TRBJ1-1; TRBD1 matches 7 bases. J lost 1 base, V lost 2 bases, and 14 bases had no gene match. The CDR3 has 18 residues. From germline, CDR1 is SGHRS and CDR2 YFSETQ. CDR3 bases: TGCGCCAGCAGCTTCCGAAGCCGACAGGGCGGCCCGAACACTGAAGCTTTCTTT. As protein: CASSFRSRQGGPNTEAFF.

The chain recombines TRBV6-6 with TRBJ1-2, with D tentatively TRBD1 (6 bases). The CDR3 extends over 15 amino acids. The V and J ends lost 0 bases and 2 bases respectively, with 10 bases between them. The germline CDR1 and CDR2 sequences are MNHNY and SVGAGI (reference sequence). The CDR3 sequence is CASSYSGHRNYGYTF. In DNA form, the CDR3 reads TGTGCCAGCAGTTACTCGGGACACCGAAACTATGGCTACACCTTC.

The chain recombines TRBV6-5 with TRBJ1-1; D is perhaps TRBD1 (5 bases). CDR1 MNHEY and CDR2 SVGAGI come from the germline V gene. The CDR3 totals 13 residues. Trimming took off 0 bases at V and 8 bases at J, with 10 bases between the two ends. The CDR3 nucleotides read TGTGCCAGCAGTTACTCGGGAAAGGGGGAAGCTTTCTTT. Protein sequence: CASSYSGKGEAFF.

This chain links TRBV6-5 with TRBJ2-7; possible D gene TRBD2, 6 bases. Per the germline V gene, CDR1 is MNHEY and CDR2 is SVGAGI. V lost 10 bases, J lost 0 bases, and 16 bases lay in between. The CDR3 consists of 14 residues. The CDR3 nucleotides read TGTGCCACCAAGGGACTCACTAACTCCTACGAGCAGTACTTC. Protein: CATKGLTNSYEQYF.

The chain couples TRBV7-3 to TRBJ2-3; D is perhaps TRBD1 (6 bases). Between the trimmed V and J ends, which lost 4 bases and 0 bases, there was a span of 23 bases. The germline gives CDR1 SGHTA, CDR2 FQGTGA. The CDR3 spans 19 residues. The CDR3 coding sequence is TGTGCCAGCAGCTACCTGACTGATCACAGGGTCCATAGCACAGATACGCAGTATTTT. Amino acid sequence: CASSYLTDHRVHSTDTQYF.

V and J are TRBV5-1 and TRBJ2-5; 7 nucleotides line up with TRBD2. V shed 7 bases, J shed 9 bases, and the junction held 18 bases outside the gene matches. The CDR3 totals 15 residues. Germline V gives CDR1 SGHRS, CDR2 YFSETQ. The CDR3 is CASHEPPSGYEAQYF. Written as DNA, the CDR3 is TGCGCCAGCCATGAACCTCCTAGCGGCTATGAGGCCCAGTACTTC.

The rearrangement uses TRBV11-2 and TRBJ2-5, with D possibly being TRBD2 (5 bases). CDR3 length: 12 residues. The V gene lost 5 bases and the J gene lost 7 bases, with 11 bases spanning the gap. CDR1 SGHAT and CDR2 FQNNGV come from the germline V gene. The DNA of the CDR3 is TGTGCCAGCAGCCACGACCGGGGGACCCAGTACTTC. Its protein is CASSHDRGTQYF.

J is TRBJ1-6 and V is TRBV4-1, with D possibly matching TRBD1 (5 bases). Germline V gives CDR1 MGHRA, CDR2 YSYEKL. Trimming took 3 bases from V and 9 from J, leaving 21 bases between them. The CDR3 is 17 amino acids. In DNA form, the CDR3 reads TGCGCCAGCAGCCATCTCCCCGGACGGGGGGATGGTTCACCCCTCCACTTT. Its protein is CASSHLPGRGDGSPLHF.

The chain has TRBV7-6 and TRBJ2-7; 10 bases map to TRBD1. There are 16 residues in the CDR3. V was clipped by 1 base and J by 5 bases; unmatched bases: 8. The germline gives CDR1 SGHVS, CDR2 FNYEAQ. The CDR3 region is CASSLGPGQGFNEQYF. The CDR3 DNA sequence: TGTGCCAGCAGCTTAGGCCCGGGACAGGGGTTCAACGAGCAGTACTTC.

The V and J genes are TRBV9 and TRBJ2-2; weak D call: TRBD1 (6 bases). The germline gives CDR1 SGDLS, CDR2 YYNGEE. Trimming stripped 2 bases from V and 1 base from J, with 12 bases between. CDR3 length: 16 amino acids. CDR3 DNA sequence: TGTGCCAGCAGCGTTACAGGGAAGAGGAACACCGGGGAGCTGTTTTTT. This sequence encodes CASSVTGKRNTGELFF.